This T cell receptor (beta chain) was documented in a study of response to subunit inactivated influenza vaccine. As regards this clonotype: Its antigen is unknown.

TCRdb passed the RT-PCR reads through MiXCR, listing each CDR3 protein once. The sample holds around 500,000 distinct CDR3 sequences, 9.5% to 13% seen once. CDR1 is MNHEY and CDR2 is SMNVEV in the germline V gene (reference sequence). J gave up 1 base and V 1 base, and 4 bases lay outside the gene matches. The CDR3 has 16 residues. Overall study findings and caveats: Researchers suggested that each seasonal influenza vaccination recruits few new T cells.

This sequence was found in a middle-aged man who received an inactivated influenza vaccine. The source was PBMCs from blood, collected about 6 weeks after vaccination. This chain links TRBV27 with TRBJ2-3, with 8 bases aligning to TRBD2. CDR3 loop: CASSLYGGAGTDTQYF. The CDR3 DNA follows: TGTGCCAGCAGTTTATACGGGGGGGCCGGCACAGATACGCAGTATTTT.